The rows below give T cell receptor beta chains drawn from one sample of a study of blood T cell repertoires in COVID-19. Libraries were prepared by immunoSEQ multiplex PCR; TCRdb keeps only in-frame clonotypes and omits some of them. This sample has roughly 440,000 clones; about nine tenths occur once, and the top ten carry around 12%. Specimen: peripheral blood. All receptors come from a woman aged 45-65 years with COVID-19, enrolled during active disease. CDR3s include the opening cysteine and the closing phenylalanine or tryptophan. A D gene is named only where the DNA matches it firmly. Size is stated for part of the rows, as once, few or many counts, or as a class when the clone is expanded.

.	TRBV5-4	.	TRBJ1-4	TGTGCCAGCAGCTGGGGGCCTCCTGCATCGGGTAATGAAAAACTGTTTTTT	CASSWGPPASGNEKLFF
.	TRBV3-1/TRBV3-2	.	TRBJ2-7	TGTGCCAGCAGCCAGGAGAGGTGGGCCTACGAGCAGTACTTC	CASSQERWAYEQYF
once	TRBV9	TRBD1	TRBJ2-2	TGTGCCAGCAGCGTAGGGAGGACAGGGGCTAACACCGGGGAGCTGTTTTTT	CASSVGRTGANTGELFF
.	TRBV11-1	.	TRBJ2-7	TGTGCCAGCAGCTTAGGACACAGACACGATTACGAGCAGTACTTC	CASSLGHRHDYEQYF
few	TRBV5-1	TRBD2	TRBJ2-3	TGCGCCAGCACCGATACTAGCGGGGCAGATACGCAGTATTTT	CASTDTSGADTQYF
few	TRBV18	.	TRBJ2-7	TGTGCCAGCTCACGGGGAGGAGACTATGAGCAGTACTTC	CASSRGGDYEQYF
once	TRBV6-5	.	TRBJ1-4	TGTGCCAGCAGTTTTTCCGGGCAGGGTGAAAAACTGTTTTTT	CASSFSGQGEKLFF
.	TRBV14	TRBD1	TRBJ1-2	TGTGCCAGCAGCCAAGATCTGTCCGGACAGGGGTATGGCTACACCTTC	CASSQDLSGQGYGYTF
.	TRBV9	.	TRBJ1-1	TGTGCCAGCAGCGCGAGCAGGCTAATGAACACTGAAGCTTTCTTT	CASSASRLMNTEAFF
.	TRBV29-1	TRBD2	TRBJ2-5	TGCAGCGGGGCCGGAGTAGGAGGACTAGGGGATGAGACCCAGTACTTC	CSGAGVGGLGDETQYF
.	TRBV6-2/TRBV6-3	.	TRBJ2-4	TGTGCCAGCAGTTACTCCGGACAGAAGCACAAAAACATTCAGTACTTC	CASSYSGQKHKNIQYF
.	TRBV3-1/TRBV3-2	TRBD1	TRBJ1-1	TGTGCCAGCAGCTGGACAGGGTACACTGAAGCTTTCTTT	CASSWTGYTEAFF